The 8 T cell receptor beta chains below all came from one sample that was sequenced in a study of OX40 agonist ivuxolimab in advanced cancers. The data were produced by immunoSEQ multiplex PCR, yet TCRdb's version contains in-frame clones alone and is incomplete. In the table there are 50,000 to 70,000 clones, roughly 85% of which are singletons. The material sequenced was CD4+ or CD8+ T cells sorted from blood, taken in a trial of the OX40 agonist ivuxolimab. These receptors were collected from an adult with an advanced solid tumor such as melanoma, head and neck, liver or kidney cancer.

V is TRBV7-6 and J is TRBJ1-1; weak D call: TRBD1 (6 bases). CDR3 size: 16 residues. CDR1 SGHVS and CDR2 FNYEAQ come from the germline V gene. V was shortened by 5 bases and J by 1 base, with 17 bases between the two germline ends. Here the CDR3 DNA reads TGTGCCAGCAGCCTAACCTCCGGGACAAGGAACACTGAAGCTTTCTTT. This translates into CASSLTSGTRNTEAFF. Looking up the rest from reference TRBV7-6 and TRBJ1-1 gives the full variable domain: GAGVSQSPRYKVTKRGQDVALRCDPISGHVSLYWYRQALGQGPEFLTYFNYEAQQDKSGLPNDRFSAERPEGSISTLTIQRTEQRDSAMYRCASSLTSGTRNTEAFFGQGTRLTVV.

This chain links TRBV10-1 with TRBJ2-7; 7 positions agree with TRBD1. Unmatched junction bases numbered 9, after V lost 9 bases and J lost 1 base. Germline V gene sequence: CDR1 WNHNN, CDR2 SYGVQD (reference sequence). The CDR3 spans 14 residues. The chain's CDR3 is CASSPGQISYEQYF. The CDR3 DNA reads as TGCGCCAGTTCACCGGGACAGATTTCCTACGAGCAGTACTTC.

The chain joins TRBV30 to TRBJ2-1, with 9 bases identical to TRBD2. Per germline, CDR1 GTSNPN and CDR2 SVGIG (reference sequence). The length of the CDR3 is 15 residues. The J segment lost 7 bases and the V segment lost 0 bases, leaving 7 bases of the junction unmatched. The CDR3 nucleotides are TGTGCCTGGAGTGTACTTAGCGGGAGACGTAATGAGCAGTTCTTC. It is translated as CAWSVLSGRRNEQFF.

The V gene is TRBV6-5, the J gene TRBJ2-7; the match to TRBD1 covers 10 bases. V shed 5 bases, J shed 6 bases, and the junction held 10 bases outside the gene matches. The CDR3 is 15 amino acids. Germline CDR1 MNHEY, CDR2 SVGAGI. The CDR3 DNA is TGTGCCAGCAGTCGATACCCGACAGGGGGCGGCGAGCAGTACTTC. This gives the protein CASSRYPTGGGEQYF.

The rearrangement joins TRBV5-1 to TRBJ1-2; 8 bases match TRBD1. The CDR3 contains 13 residues. V lost 0 bases and J lost 7; bases outside the gene matches: 2. Germline CDR1 is SGHRS and CDR2 is YFSETQ. CDR3 amino acids: CASSLDRGVGYTF. The CDR3 nucleotides are TGCGCCAGCAGCTTGGACAGGGGGGTTGGCTACACCTTC.

The CDR3 bases are TGTGCCAGCAGTTTATGGTCCGGCCCTAACTATGGCTACACCTTC. Translated, it gives CASSLWSGPNYGYTF. The chain joins TRBV28 to TRBJ1-2, with D unresolved. V lost 0 bases, J lost 0 bases, and 8 bases lay in between. The length of the CDR3 is 15 residues. Germline V gives CDR1 MDHEN, CDR2 SYDVKM.

This CDR3 is CASSEGRKNTEAFF. CDR3 nucleotide sequence: TGTGCCAGCAGTGAAGGACGGAAGAACACTGAAGCTTTCTTT. The rearrangement joins TRBV6-1 to TRBJ1-1; D call uncertain. Trimming took 1 base from V and 1 from J, leaving 7 bases between them. The CDR3 extends over 14 amino acids. CDR1 and CDR2 (germline): MNHNS, SASEGT.

The V gene is TRBV2, the J gene TRBJ1-5; D is possibly TRBD1 (6 bases). The germline V gene encodes CDR1 SNHLY and CDR2 FYNNEI. The CDR3 spans 13 residues. Trimming shortened V by 5 bases and J by 11 bases, and 16 bases separated the two germline ends. The CDR3 sequence: CASSRDTLAAQHF. Here the CDR3 DNA reads TGTGCCAGCAGTAGGGACACACTCGCGGCCCAGCATTTT.